The 25 T cell receptor beta chains given below trace back to one sample, sequenced in a study of blood T cell repertoires in COVID-19. Method: immunoSEQ multiplex PCR; TCRdb's copy keeps in-frame clones and lacks some. The top ten clones hold around a tenth of a sample with around 330,000 clones, around nine tenths of them seen once. The sample was PBMCs or T cells enriched from blood (not recorded which). Every receptor here comes from a woman aged 40 to 55 who had recovered from COVID-19.

V is TRBV10-1 and J is TRBJ2-1; D unclear. This CDR3 has 14 amino acids. V dropped 4 bases and J dropped 0 bases, with 7 bases sitting between them. Looked up from germline, CDR1 is WNHNN and CDR2 is SYGVQD (reference sequence). As DNA, the CDR3 is TGCGCCAGCAGTGCTAAGAGCTCCTACAATGAGCAGTTCTTC. Amino acid sequence: CASSAKSSYNEQFF.

The CDR3 is CASSFSGYANYGYTF. The CDR3 DNA follows: TGTGCCAGCAGTTTTTCCGGGTATGCCAACTATGGCTACACCTTC. V and J are TRBV27 and TRBJ1-2; D gene unclear. The CDR3 runs 15 residues. The germline CDR1 and CDR2 sequences are MNHEY and SMNVEV (reference sequence). V lost 3 bases, J lost 2 bases, and 13 bases lay in between.

This clone was seen just once. The chain links TRBV9 to TRBJ2-5, with D perhaps matching TRBD1 (5 bases). The germline gives CDR1 SGDLS, CDR2 YYNGEE. The CDR3 runs to 13 residues. The V gene lost 2 bases and the J gene lost 5 bases, with 10 bases spanning the gap. The CDR3 coding sequence is TGTGCCAGCAGCGTCTGGGGCCGGGAGACCCAGTACTTC. It codes for CASSVWGRETQYF.

The chain recombines TRBV5-1 with TRBJ1-4, with D possibly matching TRBD1 (5 bases). Trimming left V 4 bases short and J 3 bases short, with 22 bases between. Looked up from germline, CDR1 is SGHRS and CDR2 is YFSETQ. The CDR3 has 18 amino acids. In nucleotides, the CDR3 is TGCGCCAGCAGCCCCGCAAAGGGGAGGTGGTCGCCTAATGAAAAACTGTTTTTT. Residues: CASSPAKGRWSPNEKLFF.

The chain couples TRBV23-1 to TRBJ1-5; D is undetermined. TRBV23-1 is assigned to the ORF class and has an uncertain function. Trimming took off 6 bases at V and 0 bases at J, with 30 bases between the two ends. This CDR3 is 21 amino acids long. CDR3 sequence reads: CASRPGPPYPPPLPSNQPQHF. CDR3 DNA: TGCGCCAGCAGACCGGGTCCTCCTTACCCCCCACCTCTGCCTAGCAATCAGCCCCAGCATTTT.

The genes are TRBV5-1 and TRBJ1-1; 7 nucleotides line up with TRBD1. The germline CDR1 and CDR2 sequences are SGHRS and YFSETQ. The J segment lost 3 bases and the V segment lost 2 bases, leaving 7 bases of the junction unmatched. The CDR3 is 15 residues long. The CDR3 region has the DNA TGCGCCAGCAGCTTACTGGTCACAGGGGACACTGAAGCTTTCTTT. Its translation: CASSLLVTGDTEAFF.

This rearrangement joins TRBV6-5 to TRBJ1-1; no reliable D call. The CDR3 covers 14 residues. Germline CDR1 reads MNHEY; CDR2 reads SVGAGI. Trimming shortened V by 7 bases and J by 3 bases, and 15 bases separated the two germline ends. The CDR3 coding sequence is TGTGCCAGCACCCCGACTCCTAAGGACACTGAAGCTTTCTTT. It yields the protein CASTPTPKDTEAFF.

The chain combines TRBV18 with TRBJ1-2; possible D gene TRBD1, 6 bases. This CDR3 has 15 amino acids. Trimming took off 4 bases at V and 7 bases at J, with 19 bases between the two ends. Germline V gene sequence: CDR1 KGHSH, CDR2 LQKENI. The CDR3 nucleotides read TGTGCCAGCTCACACGCAAGGGGCGAAGGGGGTGGCTACACCTTC. Residues: CASSHARGEGGGYTF.

This clone has only one observation. The V gene is TRBV5-6, the J gene TRBJ1-2; 8 nucleotides align to TRBD1. The CDR3 has 13 residues. CDR1 is SGHDT, CDR2 YYEEEE, per germline. The junction had 3 bases not matched to a gene; V was cut back by 0 bases and J by 8 bases. The chain's CDR3 is CASSLAAGGGYTF. The CDR3 DNA reads TGTGCCAGCAGCTTGGCCGCAGGGGGCGGCTACACCTTC.

This clone was seen just once. The V and J genes are TRBV20-1 and TRBJ2-1, with a possible D match to TRBD2 (5 bases). Germline V gives CDR1 DFQATT, CDR2 SNEGSKA (reference sequence). The V gene lost 6 bases and the J gene lost 9 bases, with 12 bases spanning the gap. The CDR3 contains 11 residues. The DNA of the CDR3 is TGCAGTGCGCCTAGCCCTGGTGAGCAGTTCTTC. Amino acids: CSAPSPGEQFF.

J is TRBJ1-1 and V is TRBV9, with 8 bases aligning to TRBD1. Germline CDR1 reads SGDLS; CDR2 reads YYNGEE. V gave up 4 bases and J gave up 5 bases; unmatched junction bases: 7. The CDR3 covers 14 residues. This chain's CDR3 is CASSTQGARTEAFF. Here the CDR3 DNA reads TGTGCCAGCAGCACCCAGGGGGCGCGGACTGAAGCTTTCTTT. The complete variable domain, with remaining parts taken from reference TRBV9 and TRBJ1-1, reads DSGVTQTPKHLITATGQRVTLRCSPRSGDLSVYWYQQSLDQGLQFLIQYYNGEERAKGNILERFSAQQFPDLHSELNLSSLELGDSALYFCASSTQGARTEAFFGQGTRLTVV.

This clone was seen more than once but under ten times. The J gene is TRBJ2-1, the V gene TRBV6-5; 11 bases are shared with TRBD2. The CDR3 length is 15 residues. Germline V lookup: CDR1 MNHEY, CDR2 SVGAGI. The ends lost 7 bases at V and 12 bases at J; junction bases unmatched: 14. CDR3 region: CASTLGELAGVAQFF. DNA for the CDR3: TGTGCCAGCACCCTGGGGGAACTAGCGGGAGTCGCGCAGTTCTTC.

V usage is TRBV2 and J usage is TRBJ2-1; 8 bases match TRBD2. This CDR3 has 13 residues. Trimming cost V 6 bases and J 9 bases; bases outside gene matches: 7. Germline CDR1 is SNHLY and CDR2 is FYNNEI. CDR3 coding DNA: TGTGCCAGCAGACTAGCGGCCCCAATTGAGCAGTTCTTC. It specifies CASRLAAPIEQFF.

The chain carries TRBV7-2 and TRBJ2-7; maybe TRBD1 (6 bases). Trimming removed 4 bases from V and 5 bases from J, with 15 bases in between. The CDR3 has 14 residues. CDR1 is SGHTA, CDR2 FQGNSA, per germline. The CDR3 region is CASSSIQGFHEQYF. The CDR3 DNA follows: TGTGCCAGCAGCTCTATACAGGGTTTCCACGAGCAGTACTTC. Looking up the rest from reference TRBV7-2 and TRBJ2-7 gives the full variable domain: GAGVSQSPSNKVTEKGKDVELRCDPISGHTALYWYRQSLGQGLEFLIYFQGNSAPDKSGLPSDRFSAERTGGSVSTLTIQRTQQEDSAVYLCASSSIQGFHEQYFGPGTRLTVT.

V is TRBV6-5 and J is TRBJ2-1, with 9 nucleotides matching TRBD2. The germline V gene encodes CDR1 MNHEY and CDR2 SVGAGI. Unmatched junction bases numbered 0, after V lost 3 bases and J lost 0 bases. The CDR3 length is 15 residues. As DNA, the CDR3 is TGTGCCAGCAGTTATAGCGGGAGCTCCTACAATGAGCAGTTCTTC. It translates to CASSYSGSSYNEQFF.

The V and J genes are TRBV5-1 and TRBJ1-1; D gene ambiguous. The CDR3 is 14 residues long. Germline CDR1 is SGHRS and CDR2 is YFSETQ. Deletions cut 2 bases from V and 7 bases from J, with 15 bases between. The CDR3 coding sequence is TGCGCCAGCAGCTTATCGCGGGGATTGGGTGAAGCTTTCTTT. The encoded protein is CASSLSRGLGEAFF.

V gene TRBV24-1 combines with J gene TRBJ2-5, with 8 bases lining up with TRBD1. The germline gives CDR1 KGHDR, CDR2 SFDVKD. V gave up 1 base and J gave up 5 bases; unmatched junction bases: 5. This CDR3 contains 15 residues. The CDR3 DNA reads TGTGCCACCAGTGATTTTGGCAGGGGGCTGGAGACCCAGTACTTC. This encodes CATSDFGRGLETQYF.

V and J are TRBV4-3 and TRBJ2-1; D may be TRBD2 (5 bases). Germline values: CDR1 LGHNA, CDR2 YSLEER. V shed 0 bases and J shed 6 bases, with 15 bases lying between them. The CDR3 has 16 amino acids. This chain's CDR3 is CASSQDGSLAGNEQFF. CDR3 nucleotide sequence: TGCGCCAGCAGCCAAGATGGGAGTTTGGCGGGCAATGAGCAGTTCTTC.

This chain joins TRBV6-6 and TRBJ2-5, with TRBD2 identical over 8 bases. This CDR3 region has 15 residues. V shed 5 bases and J 6 bases; nucleotides not matched to a gene: 11. Germline V CDR1 and CDR2: MNHNY, SVGAGI (reference sequence). CDR3 DNA sequence: TGTGCCAGCAGTATCCCTGACGGGGGGGCTCAGACCCAGTACTTC. Amino acids: CASSIPDGGAQTQYF.

This chain links TRBV21-1 with TRBJ2-5; the tabulated D call, TRBD1, remains unverified against the DNA. TRBV21-1 is designated a pseudogene. This CDR3 spans 15 amino acids. The CDR3 DNA follows: TGTGCCAGCAGCAAAGGGCAGATCCTCCAAGAGACCCAGTACTTC. This sequence encodes CASSKGQILQETQYF.

The genes are TRBV7-2 and TRBJ2-1, with 12 bases identical to TRBD2. Trimming took 6 bases from V and 7 from J; bases not matched to a gene: 7. The germline gives CDR1 SGHTA, CDR2 FQGNSA. CDR3 length equals 15 residues. The CDR3 protein is CASRVGLAGLNEQFF. The CDR3 DNA sequence: TGTGCCAGCAGGGTCGGACTAGCGGGACTGAATGAGCAGTTCTTC.

CDR3 protein: CASSVGTSGNTGELFF. In nucleotides, the CDR3 is TGTGCCAGCAGCGTAGGGACTAGCGGGAACACCGGGGAGCTGTTTTTT. This rearrangement joins TRBV9 to TRBJ2-2, with 10 positions matching TRBD2. Looked up from germline, CDR1 is SGDLS and CDR2 is YYNGEE. The CDR3 sequence is 16 residues long. Trimming at V came to 0 bases and at J to 1 base, leaving 0 bases not matched to a gene.

The chain recombines TRBV27 with TRBJ1-2, with D possibly matching TRBD1 (5 bases). The germline V and J ends were trimmed by 2 bases and 1 base, with 17 bases remaining between them. The CDR3 runs to 17 residues. Germline V gene sequence: CDR1 MNHEY, CDR2 SMNVEV (reference sequence). The CDR3 loop reads CASSLRQGGWGNYGYTF. The CDR3 DNA reads TGTGCCAGCAGTTTAAGGCAGGGCGGTTGGGGTAACTATGGCTACACCTTC.

This clone has just one count. The V gene is TRBV5-1, the J gene TRBJ2-7, with a weak D call TRBD1 (5 bases). This CDR3 has 11 amino acids. V was trimmed by 6 bases and J by 6 bases, leaving 10 bases between them. Germline lookup yields CDR1 SGHRS and CDR2 YFSETQ. The CDR3 region is CASMVGAEQYF. The CDR3 nucleotides are TGCGCCAGCATGGTAGGGGCCGAGCAGTACTTC.

V is TRBV5-4 and J is TRBJ2-2, with TRBD1 matching over 11 bases. This CDR3 is built from 15 residues. Germline V gene sequence: CDR1 SGHNT, CDR2 YYREEE (reference sequence). Trimming cost V 4 bases and J 6 bases; bases outside gene matches: 5. DNA of the CDR3: TGTGCCAGCAGCACGGGACAGGGGGTTTCCGGGGAGCTGTTTTTT. It specifies CASSTGQGVSGELFF.